The next 10 T cell receptor beta chains were all read from a single sample in a study of sequential checkpoint blockade in melanoma. The table came from immunoSEQ multiplex PCR; TCRdb's copy has only in-frame clones and leaves some out. The repertoire holds 18,000 or so clones, 65% to 85% seen once, with about 12% in the top ten. The treatment: randomized to nivolumab then ipilimumab (arm A) or the reverse (arm B). The sample in question was CD8+ T cells sorted from blood (inferred from file names), obtained from a patient given nivolumab and ipilimumab in sequence. The receptors here all came from a human donor with melanoma.

The chain employs TRBV6-6 and TRBJ1-2; D perhaps matches TRBD1 (6 bases). V dropped 3 bases and J dropped 5 bases, with 13 bases sitting between them. The CDR3 is 14 residues long. The germline V gene has CDR1 MNHNY and CDR2 SVGAGI (reference sequence). The CDR3 bases are TGTGCCAGCAGTTATGGGGGTAGGGGGTATGGCTACACCTTC. As protein: CASSYGGRGYGYTF.

The DNA of the CDR3 is TGTGCCAGCACCCCAGTGGGCGAGCAAGAGACCCAGTACTTC. Amino acids: CASTPVGEQETQYF. The genes are TRBV7-9 and TRBJ2-5; no definite D call. CDR1 and CDR2 (germline): SEHNR, FQNEAQ (reference sequence). The V gene lost 7 bases and the J gene lost 2 bases, with 14 bases spanning the gap. The CDR3 runs to 14 residues.

The genes are TRBV18 and TRBJ2-7; possible D gene TRBD2, 5 bases. Germline values: CDR1 KGHSH, CDR2 LQKENI. The CDR3 contains 14 residues. The ends were cut back, 2 bases at V and 1 base at J, with 9 bases in the middle. The CDR3 loop reads CASSPEPGSYEQYF. CDR3 in DNA: TGTGCCAGCTCACCAGAGCCGGGATCCTACGAGCAGTACTTC.

The chain employs TRBV7-6 and TRBJ1-2, with D unresolved. The CDR3 has 13 residues. Looked up from germline, CDR1 is SGHVS and CDR2 is FNYEAQ. Trimming removed 5 bases from V and 4 bases from J, with 11 bases in between. The CDR3 DNA sequence: TGTGCCAGCAGCCCTGTGTGGGCCTATGGCTACACCTTC. Amino acids: CASSPVWAYGYTF.

The V call is TRBV10-2, the J call TRBJ1-1, with 8 bases fitting TRBD1. The CDR3 runs 13 residues. The germline CDR1 and CDR2 sequences are WSHSY and SAAADI. V lost 9 bases to trimming and J lost 3 bases; unmatched junction nucleotides: 6. The CDR3 DNA is TGCGCCAGTATGACAGGGGTATACACTGAAGCTTTCTTT. This sequence encodes CASMTGVYTEAFF.

Judged by abundance, this clone is medium-sized. The chain employs TRBV10-3 and TRBJ1-4, with D perhaps TRBD1 (6 bases). The CDR3 extends over 17 amino acids. Between the trimmed V and J ends, which lost 6 bases and 1 base, there was a span of 18 bases. CDR1 ENHRY and CDR2 SYGVKD come from the germline V gene. This CDR3 reads CAISEGGYGETNEKLFF. CDR3 DNA: TGTGCCATCAGCGAAGGGGGTTACGGAGAAACTAATGAAAAACTGTTTTTT.

The rearrangement joins TRBV6-5 to TRBJ2-1; D is perhaps TRBD1 (6 bases). There are 16 residues in the CDR3. Germline-derived CDR1 and CDR2 are MNHEY and SVGAGI. Deletions cut 0 bases from V and 6 bases from J, with 15 bases between. The CDR3, as DNA: TGTGCCAGCAGTTACTCGGGGCAGGGGATCCGCAATGAGCAGTTCTTC. Its translation: CASSYSGQGIRNEQFF.

The chain employs TRBV6-6 and TRBJ2-3; possible D gene TRBD1, 6 bases. CDR3 length: 13 residues. V lost 9 bases and J 2 bases, leaving 12 bases between the germline ends. The germline gives CDR1 MNHNY, CDR2 SVGAGI (reference sequence). Here the CDR3 reads CASHTGPTDTQYF. Written as DNA, the CDR3 is TGTGCCAGTCATACAGGGCCCACAGATACGCAGTATTTT.

V and J are TRBV5-6 and TRBJ2-3; 11 nucleotides align to TRBD2. Unmatched junction bases numbered 5, after V lost 1 base and J lost 7 bases. The germline CDR1 and CDR2 sequences are SGHDT and YYEEEE. This CDR3 is 15 amino acids long. CDR3 sequence: CASSLLAGGLNTQYF. In DNA form, the CDR3 reads TGTGCCAGCAGCTTGTTAGCGGGAGGGTTAAATACGCAGTATTTT. The variable domain in full, completed from reference TRBV5-6 and TRBJ2-3, reads DAGVTQSPTHLIKTRGQQVTLRCSPKSGHDTVSWYQQALGQGPQFIFQYYEEEERQRGNFPDRFSGHQFPNYSSELNVNALLLGDSALYLCASSLLAGGLNTQYFGPGTRLTVL.

The chain carries TRBV7-6 and TRBJ1-4; 11 nucleotides line up with TRBD1. Trimming at V came to 6 bases and at J to 7 bases, leaving 4 bases not matched to a gene. Germline V gene sequence: CDR1 SGHVS, CDR2 FNYEAQ. The CDR3 totals 14 residues. The DNA for the CDR3 is TGTGCCAGCAGGGCCGGGACAGGGGGTGAAAAACTGTTTTTT. It is translated as CASRAGTGGEKLFF.